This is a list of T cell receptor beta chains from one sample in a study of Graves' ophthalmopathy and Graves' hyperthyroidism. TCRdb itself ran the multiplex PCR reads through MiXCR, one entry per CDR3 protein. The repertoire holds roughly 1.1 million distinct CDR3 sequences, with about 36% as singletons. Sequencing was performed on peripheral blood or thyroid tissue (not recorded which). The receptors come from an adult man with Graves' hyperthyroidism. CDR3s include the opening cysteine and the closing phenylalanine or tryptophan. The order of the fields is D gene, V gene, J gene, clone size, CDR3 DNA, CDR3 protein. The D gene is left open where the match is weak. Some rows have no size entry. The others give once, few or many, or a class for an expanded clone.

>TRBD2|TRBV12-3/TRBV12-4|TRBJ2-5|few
TGTGCCAGCAGTAGAGGGACTAGCGGGACGGACCAAGAGACCCAGTACTTC
CASSRGTSGTDQETQYF
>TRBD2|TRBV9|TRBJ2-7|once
TGTGCCAGCAGCGCGGGACTAGCGGGAGGGTCGTTCAACGAGCAGTACTTC
CASSAGLAGGSFNEQYF
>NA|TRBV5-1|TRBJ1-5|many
TGCGCCAGCAGCTTGGATCCAGGGTCGAGCAATCAGCCCCAGCATTTT
CASSLDPGSSNQPQHF
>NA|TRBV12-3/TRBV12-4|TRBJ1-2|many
TGTGCCAGCAGTTTCGACTATGGCTACACCTTC
CASSFDYGYTF
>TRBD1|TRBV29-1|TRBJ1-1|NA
TGCAGCGTTGAAGTTAAAGGGGGCGCTGAAGCTTTCTTT
CSVEVKGGAEAFF
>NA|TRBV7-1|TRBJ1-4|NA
TGTGCCAGCAGCTCGTCGACCGCGACAGCAACTAATGAAAAACTGTTTTTT
CASSSSTATATNEKLFF
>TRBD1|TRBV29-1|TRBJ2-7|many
TGCAGCGCCGGACAGGGTTGGGAGCAGTACTTC
CSAGQGWEQYF
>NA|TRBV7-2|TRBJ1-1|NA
TGTGCCAGCAGCTTTATCCTCTCCAACACTGAAGCTTTCTTT
CASSFILSNTEAFF
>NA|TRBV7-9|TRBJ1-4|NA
TGTGCCAGCAGCTTGATGGGAACAACTAATGAAAAACTGTTTTTT
CASSLMGTTNEKLFF
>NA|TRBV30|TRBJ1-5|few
TGTGCCTGGAGTCTTGGGGCAGATCAGCCCCAGCATTTT
CAWSLGADQPQHF
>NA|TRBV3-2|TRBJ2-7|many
TGTGCCAGCAGCCTATCCTGGTACGAGCAGTACTTC
CASSLSWYEQYF
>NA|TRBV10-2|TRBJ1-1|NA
TGCGCCAGCAGTGAGCAGGCTGCGGGATGGGACACTGAAGCTTTCTTT
CASSEQAAGWDTEAFF
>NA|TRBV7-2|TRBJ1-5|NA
TGTGCCAGCAGCCTGGAGGACCAGGGTCATCAGCCCCAGCATTTT
CASSLEDQGHQPQHF
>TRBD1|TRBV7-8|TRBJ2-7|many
TGTGCCAGCAGCCAAAGACAGGGCAGGGACGAGCAGTACTTC
CASSQRQGRDEQYF
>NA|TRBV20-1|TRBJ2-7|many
TGCAGTGTCGCCGAGGGAACCTCCTACGAGCAGTACTTC
CSVAEGTSYEQYF
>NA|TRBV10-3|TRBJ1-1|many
TGTGCCATCAGTGATGACACTAGCACTGAAGCTTTCTTT
CAISDDTSTEAFF
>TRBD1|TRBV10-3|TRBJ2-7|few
TGTGCCAGCAGATATGGACAGGGTTCCAACGAGCAGTACTTC
CASRYGQGSNEQYF
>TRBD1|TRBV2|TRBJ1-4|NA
TGTGCCAGCAGCGGGACAGGGGGCCGTGATGGTGAAAAACTGTTTTTT
CASSGTGGRDGEKLFF
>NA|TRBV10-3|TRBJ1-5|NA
TGTGCCAGCAATCTCCCGAGGGATACGAGACATTTT
CASNLPRDTRHF
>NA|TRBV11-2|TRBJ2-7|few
TGTGCCAGCAGCTTAGGTGAACGGTCCACTTACGAGCAGTACTTC
CASSLGERSTYEQYF
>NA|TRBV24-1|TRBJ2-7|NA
TGTGCCACCAGTGATTACGGGGACGGCGGGGAGCTGTACTTC
CATSDYGDGGELYF
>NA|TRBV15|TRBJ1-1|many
TGTGCCACCAGCGTGGGGGGGGGTTTGAACACTGAAGCTTTCTTT
CATSVGGGLNTEAFF
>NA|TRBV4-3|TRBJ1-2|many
TGCGCCAGCAGCCAAGCCTGGGGACCGAAGGCTGGCTACACCTTC
CASSQAWGPKAGYTF
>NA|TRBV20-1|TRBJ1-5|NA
TGCAGTGCTAGTTTGACATTTAATCAGCCCCAGCATTTT
CSASLTFNQPQHF
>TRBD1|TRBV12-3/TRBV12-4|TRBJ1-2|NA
TGTGCCAGCAGCCCGATGGGGGGGACAGGGGATGGCTACACCTTC
CASSPMGGTGDGYTF
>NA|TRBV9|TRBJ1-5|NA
TGTGCCAGCAGCGTTGGCGACAGGCCTGAGCAGCCCCAGCATTTT
CASSVGDRPEQPQHF
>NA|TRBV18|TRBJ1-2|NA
TGTGCCAGCTCACCTGCCGGGAGCTATGGCTACACCTTC
CASSPAGSYGYTF
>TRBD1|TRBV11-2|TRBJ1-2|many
TGTGCCAGCAGCTCAGGGACAGAAAGCTACACCTTC
CASSSGTESYTF
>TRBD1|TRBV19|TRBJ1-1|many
TGTGCCGCCACCCTTCCGGGACAGGGGGTTACTGAAGCTTTCTTT
CAATLPGQGVTEAFF